The table lists the clone carrying this T cell receptor (beta chain) with many counts. The antigen is unknown. The data are from a study of T cell repertoires in cytomegalovirus infection. Germline V CDR1 and CDR2: SGHTA, FQGNSA. The CDR3 loop spans 17 amino acids. With 5 bases clipped from V and 0 bases from J, the junction kept 9 bases outside the gene matches. TCRdb used MiXCR to reprocess the reads, holding one entry per CDR3 protein. The sample has approximately 770,000 distinct CDR3 sequences, almost 30% seen once. The sequence was obtained from a human donor in good health (CMV status not recorded). Some clones in this sample may be carry-over from other donors' samples. The chain joins TRBV7-2 to TRBJ2-1; 8 bases fit TRBD2. The sequenced sample was cultured CD8+ T cells from PBMCs, obtained from culture after CMV antigen stimulation. The CDR3 nucleotides are TGTGCCAGCAGCCGAACGGGGAGCGGGAGCTCCTACAATGAGCAGTTCTTC. Its protein product is CASSRTGSGSSYNEQFF.